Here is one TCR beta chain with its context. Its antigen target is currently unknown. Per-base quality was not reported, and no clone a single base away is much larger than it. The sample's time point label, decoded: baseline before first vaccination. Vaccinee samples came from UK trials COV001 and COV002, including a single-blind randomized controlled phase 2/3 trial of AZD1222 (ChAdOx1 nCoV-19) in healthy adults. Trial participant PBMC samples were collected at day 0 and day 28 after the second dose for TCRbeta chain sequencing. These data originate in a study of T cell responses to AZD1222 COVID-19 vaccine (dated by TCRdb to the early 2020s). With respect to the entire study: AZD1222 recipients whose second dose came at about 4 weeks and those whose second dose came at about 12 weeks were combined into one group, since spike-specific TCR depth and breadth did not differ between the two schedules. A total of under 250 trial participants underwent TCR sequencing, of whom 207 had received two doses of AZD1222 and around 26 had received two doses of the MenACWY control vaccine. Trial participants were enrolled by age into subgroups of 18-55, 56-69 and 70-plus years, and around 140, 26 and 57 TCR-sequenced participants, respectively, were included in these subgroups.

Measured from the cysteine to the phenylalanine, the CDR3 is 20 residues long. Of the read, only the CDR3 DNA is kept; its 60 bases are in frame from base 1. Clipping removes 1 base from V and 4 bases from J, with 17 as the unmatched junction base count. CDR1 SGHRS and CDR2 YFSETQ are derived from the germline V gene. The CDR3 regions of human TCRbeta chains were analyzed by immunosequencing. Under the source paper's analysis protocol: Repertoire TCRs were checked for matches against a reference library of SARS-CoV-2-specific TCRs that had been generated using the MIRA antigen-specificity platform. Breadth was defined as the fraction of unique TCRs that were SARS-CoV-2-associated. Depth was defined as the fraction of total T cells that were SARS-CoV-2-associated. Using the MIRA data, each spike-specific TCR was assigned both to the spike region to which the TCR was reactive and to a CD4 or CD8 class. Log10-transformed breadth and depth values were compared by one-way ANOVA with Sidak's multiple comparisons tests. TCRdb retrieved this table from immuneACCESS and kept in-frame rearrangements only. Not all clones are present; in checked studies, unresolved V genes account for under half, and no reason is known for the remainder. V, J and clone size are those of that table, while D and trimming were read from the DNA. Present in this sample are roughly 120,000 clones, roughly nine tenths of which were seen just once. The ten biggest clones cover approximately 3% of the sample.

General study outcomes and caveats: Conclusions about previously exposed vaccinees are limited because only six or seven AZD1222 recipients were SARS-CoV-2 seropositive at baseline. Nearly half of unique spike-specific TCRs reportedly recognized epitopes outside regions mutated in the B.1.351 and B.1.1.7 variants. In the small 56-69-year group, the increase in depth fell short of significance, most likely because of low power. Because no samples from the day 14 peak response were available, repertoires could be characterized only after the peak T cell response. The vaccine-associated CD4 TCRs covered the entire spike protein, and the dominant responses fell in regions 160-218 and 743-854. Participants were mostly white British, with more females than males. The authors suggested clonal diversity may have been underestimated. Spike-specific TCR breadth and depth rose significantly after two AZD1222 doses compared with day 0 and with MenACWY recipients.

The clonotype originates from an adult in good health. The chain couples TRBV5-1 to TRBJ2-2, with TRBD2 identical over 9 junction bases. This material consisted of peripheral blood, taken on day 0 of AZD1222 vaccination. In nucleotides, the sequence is TGCGCCAGCAGCTTGTTGACTAGCGGAACAAACCCAACCCCCACCGGGGAGCTGTTTTTT. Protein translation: CASSLLTSGTNPTPTGELFF. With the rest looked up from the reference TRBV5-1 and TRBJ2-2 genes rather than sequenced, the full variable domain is KAGVTQTPRYLIKTRGQQVTLSCSPISGHRSVSWYQQTPGQGLQFLFEYFSETQRNKGNFPGRFSGRQFSNSRSEMNVSTLELGDSALYLCASSLLTSGTNPTPTGELFFGEGSRLTVL.